The 5 T cell receptor beta chains listed next were all sequenced from one sample in a study of blood T cell repertoires in COVID-19. Repertoires were generated with immunoSEQ multiplex PCR, while TCRdb's copy carries only in-frame clones and drops some. The sample carries 200,000 to 250,000 clones, approximately 83% recorded once. What was sequenced was peripheral blood. The receptors originated from a woman under 40 with COVID-19, enrolled during active disease.

This rearrangement joins TRBV2 to TRBJ2-1; possibly TRBD2 for D (5 bases). Trimming took off 6 bases at V and 8 bases at J, with 14 bases between the two ends. The CDR3 contains 13 residues. CDR1 and CDR2 from the germline V gene are SNHLY and FYNNEI. The CDR3 nucleotides are TGTGCCAGCAGCCGGTTGGCGGGCGATGAGCAGTTCTTC. Translated, it gives CASSRLAGDEQFF.

The chain has TRBV19 and TRBJ1-1; D unresolved. In germline, CDR1 is LNHDA, CDR2 SQIVND (reference sequence). The length of the CDR3 is 14 residues. Trimming took 3 bases from V and 5 from J, leaving 13 bases between them. CDR3 amino acids: CASSIGEGETEAFF. CDR3 nucleotides: TGTGCCAGTAGTATCGGGGAGGGTGAGACTGAAGCTTTCTTT.

The count of this clone is one. V is TRBV9 and J is TRBJ1-5; no firm D call. Germline V lookup: CDR1 SGDLS, CDR2 YYNGEE. V lost 4 bases and J 5 bases, leaving 22 bases between the germline ends. The CDR3 totals 17 residues. The chain's CDR3 is CASSPLVSNNPDQPQHF. The DNA of the CDR3 is TGTGCCAGCAGCCCCCTAGTTTCTAACAACCCAGATCAGCCCCAGCATTTT.

The chain combines TRBV27 with TRBJ1-1; D gene unclear. Germline V CDR1 and CDR2: MNHEY, SMNVEV (reference sequence). There are 14 residues in the CDR3. V gave up 4 bases and J gave up 11 bases, with 20 bases separating them. As DNA, the CDR3 is TGTGCCAGCAGTTCCCCCGCCGCGGGCGCGGGTGCTTTCTTT. Its protein is CASSSPAAGAGAFF.

This sequence joins TRBV7-9 and TRBJ1-2, with 9 bases matching TRBD1. This CDR3 spans 13 amino acids. Germline CDR1 and CDR2: SEHNR and FQNEAQ (reference sequence). Trimming at V came to 10 bases and at J to 8 bases, leaving 11 bases not matched to a gene. CDR3: CAIQDRGGKGYTF. CDR3 DNA sequence: TGTGCCATCCAGGACAGGGGCGGGAAAGGCTACACCTTC.